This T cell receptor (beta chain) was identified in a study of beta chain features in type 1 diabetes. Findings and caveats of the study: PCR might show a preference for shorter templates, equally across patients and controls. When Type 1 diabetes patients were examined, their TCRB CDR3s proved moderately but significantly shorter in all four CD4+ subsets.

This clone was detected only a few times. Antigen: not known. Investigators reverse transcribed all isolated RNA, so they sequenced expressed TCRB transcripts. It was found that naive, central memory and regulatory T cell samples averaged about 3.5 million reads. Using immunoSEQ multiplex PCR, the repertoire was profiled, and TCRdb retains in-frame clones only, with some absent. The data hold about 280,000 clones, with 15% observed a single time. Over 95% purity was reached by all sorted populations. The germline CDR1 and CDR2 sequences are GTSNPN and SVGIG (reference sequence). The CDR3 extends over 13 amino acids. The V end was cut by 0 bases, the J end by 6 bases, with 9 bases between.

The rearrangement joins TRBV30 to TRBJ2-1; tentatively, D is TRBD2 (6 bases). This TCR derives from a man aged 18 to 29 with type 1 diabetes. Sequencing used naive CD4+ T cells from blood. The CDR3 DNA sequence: TGTGCCTGGAGTGTACACGGGGGCAATGAGCAGTTCTTC. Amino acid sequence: CAWSVHGGNEQFF.